Listed below are T cell receptor beta chains from one sample, sequenced in a study of technical replicates of blood from a handful of donors. TCRdb's table, derived via immunoSEQ multiplex PCR, lists solely in-frame clones and lacks some. The sample lists tens of thousands of clones, around nine tenths occurring once. Sequenced: PBMCs. All receptors derive from a human donor in good health. Some clones in this sample may be carry-over from other donors' samples. CDR3s leave out the opening cysteine and the closing phenylalanine or tryptophan. Each record gives: V gene, clone size, CDR3 protein. For some rows the clone size is stated as once, few or many, or as a class when expanded; others skip it.

TRBV19	NA	ASSLGLGGEQF
TRBV30	NA	AWRQGAGYEQY
TRBV20-1	NA	SVWDFYGYT
TRBV30	NA	AWTVAGGNDEQF
TRBV5-6	NA	ASSLGLQGTDTQY
TRBV6-6	NA	ASTRTARAEAF
TRBV12-5	NA	ASGSYKERFSYNEQF
TRBV5-1	NA	ASSLVGGATTYEQY
TRBV9	NA	ASSVESWGLGAQY
TRBV5-1	NA	ASRIQGATGELF
TRBV4-1	NA	ASGLAGFGELF
TRBV21-1	once	ASNLGLANYEQY
TRBV5-6	NA	ASSLVGLPSYEQY
TRBV4-3	NA	ASSQSFSGGPDTQY
TRBV13	NA	ASLKTRSTDTQY
TRBV18	NA	ASSPSQNTEAF